This TCR beta chain emerged from a study of vaccination and CD4 T cells after COVID-19. For the study at large: Convalescents were six males and four females, two of them Hispanic. A few convalescent patients were sampled at day 14 and days 161 to 241 post-vaccination. Study outcomes and limitations: For convalescent patients, a median about 90% of reactive clones surfaced exclusively after vaccination. Data came from relatively few convalescent patients and lacked early post-infection timepoints.

V lost 8 bases and J lost 3; bases outside the gene matches: 4. The CDR3 consists of 13 residues. The germline gives CDR1 MNHEY, CDR2 SVGEGT. A note on this clonotype: What it binds is unknown.

TCRdb recomputed calls from the PCR reads with MiXCR, one row per CDR3 protein. The repertoire consists of 25,000 or so distinct CDR3 sequences, with 50% occurring once and the leading ten covering 5.5% to 7.5%. Time point denoted: late sampling 161 to 241 days after vaccination in three convalescent patients. The TCR comes from a human donor who had recovered from COVID-19. The sample consisted of CD4+ T cells from blood, taken about 7 months after SARS-CoV-2 vaccination. V and J are TRBV6-2 or TRBV6-3 and TRBJ1-1, with 9 bases aligning to TRBD1. In DNA, the CDR3 is TGTGCCAGCGGATACAGGGGGCACACTGAAGCTTTCTTT. Its protein is CASGYRGHTEAFF.